The clone carrying this TCR beta chain was counted at least ten times. Antigen unknown. A universal primer site came from template switching; cDNA carried unique molecular identifiers. TCRdb re-called the 5' RACE reads with MiXCR, one entry per CDR3 protein. This sample carries 280,000 or so distinct CDR3 sequences, approximately 8.5% of them seen once, and the ten largest clones take roughly 2%. The data were taken from a study of identical twins. Study-wide results and caveats: Beta out-of-frame sequences showed weaker excess sharing between twins.

Per the germline V gene, CDR1 is SQVTM and CDR2 is ANQGSEA. The CDR3 runs to 12 residues. The V and J ends lost 7 bases and 2 bases respectively, with 11 bases between them. Separately, the same data were catalogued under a study of yellow fever vaccine responses in identical twins.

The TCR comes from a woman between 18 and 29 years old in good health. The sequenced material came from memory (CD45RO+) T cells sorted from blood. The rearrangement uses TRBV29-1 and TRBJ2-5; D gene ambiguous. Here the CDR3 reads CSGTLSQETQYF. The DNA for the CDR3 is TGCAGCGGGACGCTCTCTCAAGAGACCCAGTACTTC.